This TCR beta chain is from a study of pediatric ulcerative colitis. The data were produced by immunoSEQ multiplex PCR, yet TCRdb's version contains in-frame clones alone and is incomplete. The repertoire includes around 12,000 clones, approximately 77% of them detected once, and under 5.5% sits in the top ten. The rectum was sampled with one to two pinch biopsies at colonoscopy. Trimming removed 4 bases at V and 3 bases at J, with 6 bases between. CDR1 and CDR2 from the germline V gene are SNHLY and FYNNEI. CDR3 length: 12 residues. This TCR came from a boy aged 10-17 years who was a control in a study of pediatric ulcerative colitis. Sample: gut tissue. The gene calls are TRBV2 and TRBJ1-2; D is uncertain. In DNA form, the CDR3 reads TGTGCCAGCAGTGGGGTGGACTATGGCTACACCTTC. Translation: CASSGVDYGYTF. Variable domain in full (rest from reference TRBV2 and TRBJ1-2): EPEVTQTPSHQVTQMGQEVILRCVPISNHLYFYWYRQILGQKVEFLVSFYNNEISEKSEIFDDQFSVERPDGSNFTLKIRSTKLEDSAMYFCASSGVDYGYTFGSGTRLTVV.